Detailed here is one TCR beta chain. The target antigen is unknown. CDR1 is SQVTM and CDR2 is ANQGSEA in the germline V gene. Unmatched junction bases numbered 4, after V lost 7 bases and J lost 6 bases. This CDR3 comprises 12 residues. The sample originates from a study of cytomegalovirus exposure and HLA in healthy donors. 13 Jbeta primers and 60 Vbeta primers were used for the PCR. Produced via immunoSEQ multiplex PCR; TCRdb's table is partial and in-frame only. This sample has more than 150,000 clones; approximately 82% occur once, and the top ten carry under 1.5%. Study-level points and caveats: In a later analysis, at a false discovery rate of 0.05, under 20,000 TCR beta sequences matched HLA alleles. Confirmation was obtained in vitro that three CMV-associated chains are specific for CMV antigens.

All donors participated as healthy donors of bone marrow. Sequencing was carried out using PBMCs. The sequence was obtained from a girl aged 2-10 years in good health and CMV-seropositive. The chain carries TRBV29-1 and TRBJ1-2, with TRBD1 matching over 11 bases. The CDR3 DNA is TGCAGCGAGGACAGGGGGCTTAATGGCTACACCTTC. This sequence encodes CSEDRGLNGYTF.